A selection of T cell receptor beta chains follows, all from one sample in a study of CD8 T cells in Susac syndrome. TCRdb re-called the immunoSEQ multiplex PCR reads with MiXCR, one entry per CDR3 protein. Altogether about 200,000 distinct CDR3 sequences are present, roughly 96% being singletons, with the ten largest covering 0.093%. Specimen: CD4+ T cells from PBMCs. All receptors derive from a human donor with multiple sclerosis. Both conserved end residues are part of each CDR3. Part of the rows lack a size; the others show once, few, many or a class for expanded clones.

V gene: TRBV29-1
clone size: -
J gene: TRBJ1-1
CDR3 protein: CSVSRPRENTEAFF

V gene: TRBV19
clone size: -
J gene: TRBJ2-7
CDR3 protein: CASSDSYEQYF

V gene: TRBV5-1
clone size: -
J gene: TRBJ2-7
CDR3 protein: CASSLDRPYEQYF

V gene: TRBV30
clone size: -
J gene: TRBJ1-4
CDR3 protein: CAWSRQGGTNEKLFF

V gene: TRBV3-1
clone size: -
J gene: TRBJ1-2
CDR3 protein: CASSQAGPQLHGYTF

V gene: TRBV5-4
clone size: -
J gene: TRBJ2-5
CDR3 protein: CASSPKAGGIGETQYF

V gene: TRBV9
clone size: -
J gene: TRBJ1-2
CDR3 protein: CASSISGSYGYTF

V gene: TRBV10-3
clone size: -
J gene: TRBJ2-5
CDR3 protein: CAISDMRETQYF

V gene: TRBV27
clone size: -
J gene: TRBJ1-1
CDR3 protein: CASSTEGYNTEAFF

V gene: TRBV5-6
clone size: once
J gene: TRBJ2-3
CDR3 protein: CASSLEGLGDTQYF

V gene: TRBV3-1
clone size: -
J gene: TRBJ1-2
CDR3 protein: CASSYIAGQAYGYTF

V gene: TRBV30
clone size: -
J gene: TRBJ2-5
CDR3 protein: CACAGGETQYF

V gene: TRBV29-1
clone size: -
J gene: TRBJ2-1
CDR3 protein: CSVTTGRNNEQFF

V gene: TRBV27
clone size: -
J gene: TRBJ1-1
CDR3 protein: CASSSYQRNTEAFF

V gene: TRBV4-1
clone size: -
J gene: TRBJ2-6
CDR3 protein: CASSQPYRLRSGANVLTF

V gene: TRBV6-1
clone size: -
J gene: TRBJ1-5
CDR3 protein: CASNPTRGNQPQHF

V gene: TRBV30
clone size: once
J gene: TRBJ2-2
CDR3 protein: CAWGADGELFF

V gene: TRBV5-1
clone size: -
J gene: TRBJ2-5
CDR3 protein: CASSYRDSEETQYF

V gene: TRBV20-1
clone size: -
J gene: TRBJ2-3
CDR3 protein: CSVTGFALTDTQYF

V gene: TRBV28
clone size: -
J gene: TRBJ1-5
CDR3 protein: CASRARQSYSNQPQHF